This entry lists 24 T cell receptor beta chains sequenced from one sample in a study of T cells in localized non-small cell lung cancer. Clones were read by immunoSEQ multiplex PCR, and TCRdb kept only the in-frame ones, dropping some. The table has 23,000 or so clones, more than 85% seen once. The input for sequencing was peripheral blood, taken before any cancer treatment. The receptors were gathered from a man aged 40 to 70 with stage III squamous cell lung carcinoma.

The CDR3 loop is CASTSVDTQYF. CDR3 nucleotide sequence: TGTGCCAGCACCTCCGTTGATACGCAGTATTTT. This chain connects TRBV4-2 to TRBJ2-3; D uncertain. CDR1 LGHNA and CDR2 YNFKEQ come from the germline V gene. V lost 7 bases and J lost 6, with 8 bases in between. This CDR3 has 11 residues.

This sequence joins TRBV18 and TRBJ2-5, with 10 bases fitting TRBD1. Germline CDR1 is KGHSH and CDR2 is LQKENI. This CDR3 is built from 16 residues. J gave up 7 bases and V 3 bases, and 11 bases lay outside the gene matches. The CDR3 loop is CASSPPGQGTLGTQYF. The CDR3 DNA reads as TGTGCCAGCTCACCCCCGGGACAGGGGACCCTTGGGACCCAGTACTTC.

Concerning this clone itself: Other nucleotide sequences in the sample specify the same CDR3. CDR3 residues: CASSLDTNEQYF. CDR3 in DNA: TGTGCCAGCAGCTTAGATACGAACGAGCAGTACTTC. V usage is TRBV7-2 and J usage is TRBJ2-7; no clear D. CDR3 length: 12 amino acids. Per the germline V gene, CDR1 is SGHTA and CDR2 is FQGNSA. V shed 1 base and J shed 5 bases, with 6 bases lying between them.

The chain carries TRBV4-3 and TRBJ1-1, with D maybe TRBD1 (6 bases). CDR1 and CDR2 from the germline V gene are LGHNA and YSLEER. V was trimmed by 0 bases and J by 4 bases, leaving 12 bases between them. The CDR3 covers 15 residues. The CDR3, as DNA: TGCGCCAGCAGCCAAGATCAGGGGATCTCCACTGAAGCTTTCTTT. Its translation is CASSQDQGISTEAFF.

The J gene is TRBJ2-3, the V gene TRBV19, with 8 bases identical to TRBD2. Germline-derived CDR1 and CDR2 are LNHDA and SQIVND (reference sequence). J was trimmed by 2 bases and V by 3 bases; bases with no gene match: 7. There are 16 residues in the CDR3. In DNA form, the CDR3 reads TGTGCCAGTAGTATCAGGGGTAGCGGGAACACAGATACGCAGTATTTT. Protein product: CASSIRGSGNTDTQYF. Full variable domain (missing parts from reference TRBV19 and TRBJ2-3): DGGITQSPKYLFRKEGQNVTLSCEQNLNHDAMYWYRQDPGQGLRLIYYSQIVNDFQKGDIAEGYSVSREKKESFPLTVTSAQKNPTAFYLCASSIRGSGNTDTQYFGPGTRLTVL.

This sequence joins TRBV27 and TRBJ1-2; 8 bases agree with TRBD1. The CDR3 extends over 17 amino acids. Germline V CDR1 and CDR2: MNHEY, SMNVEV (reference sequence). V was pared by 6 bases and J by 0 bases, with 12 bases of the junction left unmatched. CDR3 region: CASRAGTGVYSNYGYTF. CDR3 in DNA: TGTGCCAGCAGGGCCGGGACAGGAGTATATTCTAACTATGGCTACACCTTC.

Here the CDR3 DNA reads TGCGCCAGCAGCTTGGCCAAGCGGCCAGGGCTCTACAATGAGCAGTTCTTC. It is translated as CASSLAKRPGLYNEQFF. The rearrangement links TRBV5-1 to TRBJ2-1; either TRBD1 or TRBD2 may supply D (5 bases each). V shed 0 bases and J shed 3 bases, with 16 bases lying between them. In germline, CDR1 is SGHRS, CDR2 YFSETQ. This CDR3 comprises 17 residues.

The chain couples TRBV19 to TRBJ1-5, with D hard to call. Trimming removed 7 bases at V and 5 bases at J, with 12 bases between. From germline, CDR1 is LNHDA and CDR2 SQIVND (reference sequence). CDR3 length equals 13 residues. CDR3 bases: TGTGCCAGTACCTACACAAGGCATCAGCCCCAGCATTTT. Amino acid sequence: CASTYTRHQPQHF.

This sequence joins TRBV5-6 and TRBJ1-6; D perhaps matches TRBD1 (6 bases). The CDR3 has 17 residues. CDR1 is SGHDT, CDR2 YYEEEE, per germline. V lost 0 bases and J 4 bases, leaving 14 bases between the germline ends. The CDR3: CASSLGVRGVYNSPLHF. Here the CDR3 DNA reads TGTGCCAGCAGCTTGGGAGTCAGGGGCGTTTATAATTCACCCCTCCACTTT.

CDR3 protein: CASSTPPGGYTF. The CDR3 region has the DNA TGTGCCAGCTCGACACCTCCGGGTGGCTACACCTTC. The chain employs TRBV2 and TRBJ1-2; D gene unclear. The V end lost 8 bases, the J end lost 7 bases, and 14 bases lay between the germline ends. Germline V lookup: CDR1 SNHLY, CDR2 FYNNEI. The CDR3 length is 12 residues.

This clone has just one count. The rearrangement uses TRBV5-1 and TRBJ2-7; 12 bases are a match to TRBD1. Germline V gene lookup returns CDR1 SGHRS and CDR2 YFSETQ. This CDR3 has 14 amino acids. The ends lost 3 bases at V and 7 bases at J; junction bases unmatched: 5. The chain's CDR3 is CASSWGQGAGEQYF. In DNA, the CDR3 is TGCGCCAGCAGCTGGGGACAGGGGGCGGGAGAGCAGTACTTC. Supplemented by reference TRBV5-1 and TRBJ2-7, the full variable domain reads KAGVTQTPRYLIKTRGQQVTLSCSPISGHRSVSWYQQTPGQGLQFLFEYFSETQRNKGNFPGRFSGRQFSNSRSEMNVSTLELGDSALYLCASSWGQGAGEQYFGPGTRLTVT.

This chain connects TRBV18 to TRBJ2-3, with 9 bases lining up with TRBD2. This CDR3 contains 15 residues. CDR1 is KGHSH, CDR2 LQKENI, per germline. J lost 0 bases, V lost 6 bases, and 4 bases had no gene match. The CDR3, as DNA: TGTGCCAGCTCGCCCACTAGCGGGAGCACAGATACGCAGTATTTT. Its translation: CASSPTSGSTDTQYF.

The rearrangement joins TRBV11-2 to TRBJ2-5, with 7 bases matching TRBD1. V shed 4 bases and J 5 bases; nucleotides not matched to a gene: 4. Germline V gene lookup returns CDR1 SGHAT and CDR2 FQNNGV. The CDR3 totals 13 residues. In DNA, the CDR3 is TGTGCCAGCAGCTCGGGACAGTGGGAGACCCAGTACTTC. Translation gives CASSSGQWETQYF.

The CDR3 nucleotides read TGCGCCAGCAGCCAAGAAGGATATACAGGGGACTACGAGCAGTACTTC. Its protein is CASSQEGYTGDYEQYF. The chain couples TRBV4-3 to TRBJ2-7, with 7 nucleotides matching TRBD1. Trimming cost V 0 bases and J 3 bases; bases outside gene matches: 8. The CDR3 loop spans 16 amino acids. Germline loops: CDR1 LGHNA, CDR2 YSLEER.

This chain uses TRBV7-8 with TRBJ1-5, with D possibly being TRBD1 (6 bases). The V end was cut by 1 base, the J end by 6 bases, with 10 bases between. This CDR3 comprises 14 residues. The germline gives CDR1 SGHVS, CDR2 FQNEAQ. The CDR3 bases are TGTGCCAGCAGCTTAGACAGGGTAGGTCAGCCCCAGCATTTT. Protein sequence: CASSLDRVGQPQHF. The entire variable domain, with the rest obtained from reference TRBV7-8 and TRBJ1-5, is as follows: GAGVSQSPRYKVAKRGQDVALRCDPISGHVSLFWYQQALGQGPEFLTYFQNEAQLDKSGLPSDRFFAERPEGSVSTLKIQRTQQEDSAVYLCASSLDRVGQPQHFGDGTRLSIL.

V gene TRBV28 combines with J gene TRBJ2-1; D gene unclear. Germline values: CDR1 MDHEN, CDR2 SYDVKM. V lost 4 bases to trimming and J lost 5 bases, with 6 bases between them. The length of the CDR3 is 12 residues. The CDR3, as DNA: TGTGCCAGCAGTTGGGGAAACAATGAGCAGTTCTTC. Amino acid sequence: CASSWGNNEQFF.

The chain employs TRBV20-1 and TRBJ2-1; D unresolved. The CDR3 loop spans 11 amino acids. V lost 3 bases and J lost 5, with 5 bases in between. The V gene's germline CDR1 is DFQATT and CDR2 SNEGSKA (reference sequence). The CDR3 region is CSARGNNEQFF. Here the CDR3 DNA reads TGCAGTGCTAGGGGTAACAATGAGCAGTTCTTC.

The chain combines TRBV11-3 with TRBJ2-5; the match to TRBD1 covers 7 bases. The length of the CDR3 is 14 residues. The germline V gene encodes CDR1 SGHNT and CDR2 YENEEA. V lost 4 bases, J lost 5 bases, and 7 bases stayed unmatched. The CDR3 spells CASSSTGSGETQYF. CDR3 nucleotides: TGTGCCAGCAGCTCGACAGGGTCGGGGGAGACCCAGTACTTC. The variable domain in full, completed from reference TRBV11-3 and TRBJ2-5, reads EAGVVQSPRYKIIEKKQPVAFWCNPISGHNTLYWYLQNLGQGPELLIRYENEEAVDDSQLPKDRFSAERLKGVDSTLKIQPAELGDSAVYLCASSSTGSGETQYFGPGTRLLVL.

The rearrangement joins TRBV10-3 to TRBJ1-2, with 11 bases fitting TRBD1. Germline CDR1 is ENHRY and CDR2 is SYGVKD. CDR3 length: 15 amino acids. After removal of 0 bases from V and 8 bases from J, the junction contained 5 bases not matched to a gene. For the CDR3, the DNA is TGTGCCATCAGTGAGTCGAACGGACAGGGGGCCGGCTACACCTTC. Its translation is CAISESNGQGAGYTF.

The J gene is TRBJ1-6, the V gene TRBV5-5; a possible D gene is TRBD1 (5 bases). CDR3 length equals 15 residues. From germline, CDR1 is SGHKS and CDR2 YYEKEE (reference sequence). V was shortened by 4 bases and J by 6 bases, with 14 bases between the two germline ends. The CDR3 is CASSPADSTNSPLHF. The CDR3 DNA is TGTGCCAGCAGCCCAGCTGACAGCACTAATTCACCCCTCCACTTT. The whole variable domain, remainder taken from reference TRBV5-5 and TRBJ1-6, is DAGVTQSPTHLIKTRGQQVTLRCSPISGHKSVSWYQQVLGQGPQFIFQYYEKEERGRGNFPDRFSARQFPNYSSELNVNALLLGDSALYLCASSPADSTNSPLHFGNGTRLTVT.

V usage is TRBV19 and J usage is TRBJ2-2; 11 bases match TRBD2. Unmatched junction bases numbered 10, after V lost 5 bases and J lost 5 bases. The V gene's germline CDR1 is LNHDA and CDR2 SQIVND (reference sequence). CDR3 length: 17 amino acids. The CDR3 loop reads CASSPVTSGSRTGELFF. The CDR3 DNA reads TGTGCCAGTAGTCCAGTCACTAGCGGGAGTCGGACCGGGGAGCTGTTTTTT.

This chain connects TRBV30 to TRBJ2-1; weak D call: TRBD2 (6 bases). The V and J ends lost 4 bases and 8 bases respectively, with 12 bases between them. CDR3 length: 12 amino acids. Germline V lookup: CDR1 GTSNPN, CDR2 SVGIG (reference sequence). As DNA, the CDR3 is TGTGCCTGGACCCAAGGAGGGGATGAGCAGTTCTTC. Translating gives CAWTQGGDEQFF.

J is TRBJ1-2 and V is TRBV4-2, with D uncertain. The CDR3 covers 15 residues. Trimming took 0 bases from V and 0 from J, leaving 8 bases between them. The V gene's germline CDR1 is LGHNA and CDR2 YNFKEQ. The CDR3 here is CASSQEAGANYGYTF. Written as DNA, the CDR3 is TGTGCCAGCAGCCAAGAAGCGGGAGCTAACTATGGCTACACCTTC.

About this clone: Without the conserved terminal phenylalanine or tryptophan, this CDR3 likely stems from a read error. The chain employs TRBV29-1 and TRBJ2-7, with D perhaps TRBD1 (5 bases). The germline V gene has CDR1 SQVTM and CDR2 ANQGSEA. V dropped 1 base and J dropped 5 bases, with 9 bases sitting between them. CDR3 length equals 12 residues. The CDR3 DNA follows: TGCAGCGTTGAAGGGGGCGCGGACGAGCAGTACTTA. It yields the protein CSVEGGADEQYL.